A selection of T cell receptor beta chains follows, all from one sample in a study of T-cell reconstitution after alpha-beta-depleted transplantation in children. TCRdb re-called the PCR reads through MiXCR, storing one row per CDR3 protein. Among 530,000 or so distinct CDR3 sequences, roughly 27% were seen once, and the ten largest hold around 36%. The sample in question was PBMCs, obtained before TCRalphabeta/CD19-depleted stem cell transplant. The source is a boy younger than two with Wiskott-Aldrich syndrome, due to receive a stem cell transplant. CDR3s include the opening cysteine and the closing phenylalanine or tryptophan. A D gene is named only where the DNA matches it firmly. Some rows mark clone size as missing; the rest say once, few, many or name a class of expanded clone.

j_call | d_call | clone_size | v_call | cdr3_aa | cdr3_nt
TRBJ2-7 | NA | few | TRBV25-1 | CASSEGYWGDNEQYF | TGTGCCAGCAGTGAAGGTTATTGGGGAGATAACGAGCAGTACTTC
TRBJ2-1 | TRBD2 | NA | TRBV5-6 | CASSNPGLAGVNEQFF | TGTGCCAGCAGCAATCCGGGACTAGCGGGAGTGAATGAGCAGTTCTTC
TRBJ1-6 | NA | NA | TRBV11-2 | CASSLSPLHF | TGTGCCAGCAGCTTATCACCCCTCCACTTT
TRBJ1-1 | NA | few | TRBV29-1 | CSVELGSTEAFF | TGCAGCGTTGAACTAGGGAGCACTGAAGCTTTCTTT
TRBJ2-7 | TRBD1 | many | TRBV5-1 | CASSFGTGAYEQYF | TGTGCCAGCAGTTTTGGGACAGGGGCATACGAGCAGTACTTC
TRBJ1-1 | NA | few | TRBV18 | CASSPRQGTEAFF | TGTGCCAGCTCACCACGGCAAGGCACTGAAGCTTTCTTT
TRBJ2-7 | TRBD1 | NA | TRBV5-1 | CASRPPGQNYEQYF | TGCGCCAGCAGGCCTCCGGGACAGAACTACGAGCAGTACTTC
TRBJ2-7 | TRBD2 | NA | TRBV5-1 | CASSLGRLAVGEQYF | TGCGCCAGCAGCTTGGGTCGGCTAGCGGTAGGCGAGCAGTACTTC
TRBJ2-3 | TRBD2 | NA | TRBV27 | CASSLRLAEPTDTQYF | TGTGCCAGCAGTTTAAGACTAGCGGAACCCACAGATACGCAGTATTTT
TRBJ2-3 | TRBD2 | few | TRBV10-3 | CAISLAGPSTDTQYF | TGTGCCATCAGTCTAGCGGGACCTTCCACAGATACGCAGTATTTT
TRBJ2-4 | TRBD1 | NA | TRBV7-9 | CASSLPGQGRLGIQYF | TGTGCCAGCAGCCTACCGGGACAGGGGAGATTGGGCATTCAGTACTTC
TRBJ2-7 | NA | few | TRBV5-1 | CASSGGLRPVSSYEQYF | TGCGCCAGCAGCGGCGGATTACGACCGGTTAGCTCCTACGAGCAGTACTTC
TRBJ2-7 | TRBD2 | NA | TRBV20-1 | CSARSGSTYEQYF | TGCAGTGCTCGAAGCGGGAGCACCTACGAGCAGTACTTC
TRBJ2-1 | NA | NA | TRBV2 | CASSEALLGVGEQFF | TGTGCCAGCAGTGAAGCCCTCCTAGGGGTCGGTGAGCAGTTCTTC
TRBJ2-1 | TRBD2 | few | TRBV5-6 | CASSKLAAGSYNEQFF | TGTGCCAGCAGCAAACTAGCGGCCGGATCCTACAATGAGCAGTTCTTC
TRBJ2-3 | TRBD2 | NA | TRBV6-2/TRBV6-3 | CASSFELAGRTDTQYF | TGTGCCAGCAGTTTCGAACTAGCGGGACGCACAGATACGCAGTATTTT
TRBJ1-2 | TRBD1 | NA | TRBV20-1 | CSARSDRAYGYTF | TGCAGTGCTAGATCGGACAGGGCCTATGGCTACACCTTC
TRBJ2-5 | NA | NA | TRBV10-3 | CAISELGETQYF | TGTGCCATCAGTGAGTTAGGAGAGACCCAGTACTTC
TRBJ1-2 | NA | NA | TRBV28 | CASSFGLLWGYTF | TGTGCCAGCAGTTTTGGCCTCTTGTGGGGCTACACCTTC
TRBJ2-3 | TRBD2 | many | TRBV7-3 | CASSLTSGTDTQYF | TGCGCCAGCAGCTTGACTAGCGGCACAGATACGCAGTATTTT
TRBJ1-2 | NA | few | TRBV7-2 | CASSLERQTLYGYTF | TGTGCCAGCAGCTTAGAGAGACAGACACTCTATGGCTACACCTTC
TRBJ2-7 | NA | NA | TRBV5-1 | CASRPGGNSYEQYF | TGCGCCAGCAGACCGGGCGGAAACTCCTACGAGCAGTACTTC
TRBJ1-1 | NA | NA | TRBV5-1 | CASSLGQGERAFF | TGCGCCAGCAGCTTGGGGCAGGGAGAAAGAGCTTTCTTT
TRBJ2-5 | NA | few | TRBV5-1 | CASSLIQGLSGETQYF | TGCGCCAGCAGCTTGATTCAGGGTTTATCAGGAGAGACCCAGTACTTC
TRBJ1-1 | NA | NA | TRBV5-1 | CASSLKGTLSLNTEAFF | TGCGCCAGCAGCTTGAAGGGGACCTTGAGTTTGAACACTGAAGCTTTCTTT
TRBJ1-6 | NA | NA | TRBV12-3/TRBV12-4 | CASSAYSSPLHF | TGTGCCAGCAGCGCATATAGTTCACCCCTCCACTTT
TRBJ2-1 | NA | NA | TRBV5-1 | CASSLWGLLHPHEQFF | TGCGCCAGCAGCTTGTGGGGACTTCTCCACCCCCATGAGCAGTTCTTC
TRBJ2-1 | NA | NA | TRBV12-3/TRBV12-4 | CASRLGVKRLQFF | TGTGCCAGCAGACTGGGGGTTAAAAGGTTGCAGTTCTTC
TRBJ2-1 | NA | once | TRBV20-1 | CSASGSHSNYNEQFF | TGCAGTGCTAGTGGGTCTCACTCTAACTACAATGAGCAGTTCTTC
TRBJ2-1 | TRBD1 | NA | TRBV12-5 | CASGAGQGDANEQFF | TGTGCTAGTGGTGCCGGACAGGGTGACGCCAATGAGCAGTTCTTC
TRBJ2-1 | NA | NA | TRBV7-6 | CASSLDETSYNEQFF | TGTGCCAGCAGCTTAGACGAAACATCCTACAATGAGCAGTTCTTC
TRBJ2-5 | TRBD2 | NA | TRBV25-1 | CASSAVLGASGMRETQYF | TGTGCCAGCAGTGCGGTTTTGGGTGCTAGCGGGATGAGGGAGACCCAGTACTTC
TRBJ2-2 | NA | few | TRBV5-1 | CASSSILIANTGELFF | TGCGCCAGCAGCTCGATTCTTATTGCGAACACCGGGGAGCTGTTTTTT
TRBJ2-7 | NA | NA | TRBV27 | CASSWGVGPSYEQYF | TGTGCCAGCAGTTGGGGGGTCGGTCCTTCCTACGAGCAGTACTTC
TRBJ1-2 | NA | few | TRBV5-1 | CASSVWTDSYGYTF | TGCGCCAGCAGCGTGTGGACAGACTCCTATGGCTACACCTTC
TRBJ1-2 | NA | NA | TRBV9 | CASSVRGGSVGREDGYTF | TGTGCCAGCAGCGTAAGGGGTGGTAGTGTAGGGCGCGAGGATGGCTACACCTTC
TRBJ1-5 | TRBD1 | NA | TRBV20-1 | CSGTQGASQPQHF | TGCAGTGGGACACAGGGGGCGTCGCAGCCCCAGCATTTT
TRBJ2-5 | NA | NA | TRBV29-1 | CSALGGRETQYF | TGCAGCGCCCTGGGGGGCCGGGAGACCCAGTACTTC
TRBJ2-3 | NA | few | TRBV4-1 | CASSQGGRLNTDTQYF | TGCGCCAGCAGCCAAGGGGGGCGGCTAAACACAGATACGCAGTATTTT
TRBJ2-3 | NA | NA | TRBV5-5 | CASSFFGPDTDTQYF | TGTGCCAGCAGCTTTTTCGGCCCCGACACAGATACGCAGTATTTT
TRBJ2-7 | NA | NA | TRBV3-1 | CASSQSAVVSTYEQYF | TGTGCCAGCAGCCAATCCGCGGTGGTTAGCACCTACGAGCAGTACTTC
TRBJ2-5 | NA | NA | TRBV2 | CASSPLGGVGETQYF | TGTGCCAGCAGTCCGTTAGGGGGAGTAGGAGAGACCCAGTACTTC
TRBJ2-7 | NA | few | TRBV12-3/TRBV12-4 | CASSYRTIYEQYF | TGTGCCAGCAGTTACCGGACTATCTACGAGCAGTACTTC
TRBJ2-3 | NA | few | TRBV9 | CASSVGLDTQYF | TGTGCCAGCAGCGTGGGCTTGGATACGCAGTATTTT
TRBJ1-5 | TRBD1 | NA | TRBV28 | CASSRDSPNQPQHF | TGTGCCAGCAGTCGGGACAGCCCCAATCAGCCCCAGCATTTT
TRBJ2-4 | TRBD2 | NA | TRBV5-1 | CASSQRLAGQKNIQYF | TGCGCCAGCAGCCAACGACTAGCGGGACAGAAAAACATTCAGTACTTC
TRBJ2-7 | NA | few | TRBV5-1 | CASSFWVNYEQYF | TGCGCCAGCAGCTTTTGGGTTAACTACGAGCAGTACTTC
TRBJ2-5 | NA | NA | TRBV29-1 | CSVHDLKKETQYF | TGCAGCGTCCATGACTTAAAAAAAGAGACCCAGTACTTC
TRBJ2-3 | NA | few | TRBV7-2 | CASSRTRNSITDTQYF | TGTGCCAGCAGCCGAACTCGCAACTCGATCACAGATACGCAGTATTTT
TRBJ1-4 | NA | few | TRBV28 | CASSLWMGLTNEKLFF | TGTGCCAGCAGTTTATGGATGGGATTAACTAATGAAAAACTGTTTTTT
TRBJ2-2 | NA | few | TRBV20-1 | CSASPVQGTNTGELFF | TGCAGTGCTTCCCCGGTTCAGGGAACCAACACCGGGGAGCTGTTTTTT
TRBJ1-2 | TRBD1 | NA | TRBV29-1 | CSVGRRGFVDYGYTF | TGCAGCGTTGGTCGCAGGGGGTTTGTTGACTATGGCTACACCTTC
TRBJ1-2 | TRBD1 | NA | TRBV5-1 | CASSLFTYRGENGYTF | TGCGCCAGCAGCCTTTTCACCTACAGGGGTGAGAATGGCTACACCTTC
TRBJ2-2 | NA | few | TRBV4-1 | CASSQEGGGWTGELFF | TGCGCCAGCAGCCAAGAAGGTGGGGGGTGGACCGGGGAGCTGTTTTTT
TRBJ2-3 | NA | NA | TRBV12-3/TRBV12-4 | CASSFLRDTDTQYF | TGTGCCAGCAGTTTTCTGCGGGACACAGATACGCAGTATTTT
TRBJ2-3 | TRBD2 | NA | TRBV24-1 | CATSEPRLGLGVTDTQYF | TGTGCCACCAGTGAGCCCCGTCTGGGACTAGGGGTCACAGATACGCAGTATTTT
TRBJ2-7 | TRBD1 | NA | TRBV12-3/TRBV12-4 | CASSLPPGQGTYEQYF | TGTGCCAGCAGTCTCCCCCCCGGACAGGGAACCTACGAGCAGTACTTC
TRBJ1-3 | TRBD1 | few | TRBV5-1 | CASSLIPRIPGQATSGNTIYF | TGCGCCAGCAGCTTGATTCCCCGGATCCCCGGACAGGCGACCTCTGGAAACACCATATATTTT
TRBJ2-1 | NA | NA | TRBV29-1 | CSVRHSQQFF | TGCAGCGTCCGACATAGTCAGCAGTTCTTC